This T cell receptor beta chain was sequenced during a study of beta chain features in type 1 diabetes (dated by TCRdb to the late 2010s). Regarding the research as a whole: Patients and healthy donors did not differ in mean age, gender distribution, total cell number or subset yield. A total of some 110 million sorted cells were examined across all samples, and the number of cells per subset was strongly correlated with RNA yield. The study compared TCRB repertoires of sorted circulating CD4+ T cell subsets between recently diagnosed type 1 diabetes patients and matched healthy donors. Regulatory and stem cell-like memory subsets were obtained from only 8 patients and roughly 8 healthy donors, while naive and central memory subsets were obtained from all 28 donors.

This clone was counted between two and nine times. No antigen is known for it. No base quality information exists; no much larger clone differs at one position. All of the isolated RNA was reverse transcribed with the High Capacity cDNA Reverse Transcription Kit, so expressed TCRB transcripts were sequenced. Deep immunoSEQ sequencing was performed on naive, central memory and regulatory T cell samples, with an average of roughly 3.3 million total reads per sample. Sorted cells were lysed in RLT buffer and RNA was extracted with DNase-treated RNeasy Micro or Mini kits, depending on cell number. Each cell subset was processed separately to prevent cross-contamination, with patient and healthy donor samples processed together. Using the immunoSEQ multiplex PCR, TCRB sequences were amplified from cDNA into 87-bp fragments spanning the CDR3 region. Amplicons were sequenced on the Illumina HiSeq platform. As for the authors' bioinformatics: Synthetic template baselines were used to correct PCR bias computationally, reads within Hamming distance 2 were collapsed together, and singletons that could not be merged were discarded. Reads were aligned to IMGT to assign V, D and J genes, CDR3 length, and insertions or deletions at six rearrangement sites. Clonotype counts were normalized to sorted cell number within each subset before computing true diversity and Gini coefficients with the tcR R package. The overlap coefficient, calculated on TCRB nucleotide sequences, was used to quantify repertoire sharing. The table was pulled from immuneACCESS by TCRdb, which kept in-frame rearrangements only. Such tables lose some clones; where checked, under half of the loss comes from unresolved V genes, and the rest has no known cause. The V and J calls and clone size were taken over from that table, and D and trimming were inferred from the DNA. The sample has 60,000 or so clones on record, approximately 62% of them singletons. The ten largest make up about 2.2% of the sample.

Counted from cysteine to phenylalanine, this CDR3 has 11 amino acids. The kept DNA is CDR3 alone, 33 bases in frame from the first base. Via the germline V gene, CDR1 is SNHLY and CDR2 FYNNEI. Trimming removed 5 bases from V and 4 bases from J, leaving 5 bases between the germline ends. What the study reported, not specific to this receptor: PCR may preferentially amplify shorter templates, but because patient and control samples were amplified and corrected together, any resulting skew would affect both groups equally. HLA sub-analyses involved small numbers of individuals, so any influence of HLA type on TCRB rearrangement remained unresolved. A moderate but significant shortening of TCRB CDR3 length was observed in type 1 diabetes patients in all four CD4+ subsets. Patients with type 1 diabetes made fewer insertions and deleted more nucleotides at VDJ recombination sites, implying thymic rearrangement abnormalities. Sequencing cDNA rather than genomic DNA could over-represent highly expressing activated cells, although activation and CD3 levels did not differ between groups. The naive, central memory and regulatory TCRB repertoires appeared to resemble one another more closely among patients than among healthy donors.

Each donor gave one peripheral blood draw, around 100 mL on average, collected into heparinised tubes. A BD FACSAria II and a panel including CD45RO, CCR7, CD25, CD127, CD95 and CD27 were used to sort naive, central memory, regulatory and stem cell-like memory CD4+ T cells. Purity was above 95% for every sorted population. Right away, PBMCs were isolated by Lymphoprep density gradient centrifugation and were stained directly, with no culture step. So that batch effects would be minimized, each experiment stained and sorted samples in pairs, pairing one healthy donor with one patient. Sequenced: Tregs from blood. The cell subset or site label corresponds to: regulatory CD4+ T cells. This clonotype was sampled from a woman in her late teens or twenties in good health. The chain uses TRBV2 and TRBJ2-5; the D gene identity is not certain. This receptor has the CDR3 CASSPSETQYF. The DNA sequence follows: TGTGCCAGCAGTCCCTCAGAGACCCAGTACTTC.